The rows below give T cell receptor beta chains drawn from one sample of a study of PD-1 blockade in classical Hodgkin lymphoma. Profiled with immunoSEQ multiplex PCR; TCRdb holds only in-frame clones, not every one. Among about 150,000 clones listed, approximately 72% were seen once. This sample comprised peripheral blood mononuclear cells (PBMCs), obtained before the second cycle of nivolumab. These receptors all come from a human donor with classical Hodgkin lymphoma. Each CDR3 is given with its conserved first and last residue. A D gene is named only where the DNA matches it firmly. The size field is filled for only some rows; it gives once, few, many or a size class.

J gene | clone size | D gene | V gene | CDR3 protein | CDR3 DNA
TRBJ2-7 | NA | NA | TRBV14 | CASSHLPTGSNEQYF | TGTGCCAGCAGCCACCTCCCGACAGGTTCCAACGAGCAGTACTTC
TRBJ1-5 | NA | NA | TRBV30 | CAWTAQTGSGQPQHF | TGTGCCTGGACCGCCCAAACAGGGTCCGGTCAGCCCCAGCATTTT
TRBJ1-5 | NA | TRBD1 | TRBV7-3 | CASSRTGEAHQPQHF | TGTGCCAGCAGTCGGACAGGGGAAGCCCATCAGCCCCAGCATTTT
TRBJ2-4 | NA | TRBD2 | TRBV2 | CASSIGLAGGKNIQYF | TGTGCCAGCAGTATAGGACTAGCGGGAGGTAAAAACATTCAGTACTTC
TRBJ2-3 | once | TRBD1 | TRBV5-4 | CASSSDRGRDTQYF | TGTGCCAGCAGCTCAGACAGGGGTAGAGATACGCAGTATTTT
TRBJ2-7 | NA | TRBD2 | TRBV10-3 | CAISGGSGRDFYEQYF | TGTGCCATCAGTGGGGGTAGCGGGAGGGATTTCTACGAGCAGTACTTC
TRBJ2-7 | once | NA | TRBV6-5 | CASTSLLGGEEQYF | TGTGCCAGCACCTCATTACTTGGGGGAGAAGAGCAGTACTTC
TRBJ1-2 | NA | NA | TRBV6-5 | CASSEEGGYTF | TGTGCCAGCAGTGAAGAAGGCGGCTACACCTTC
TRBJ1-1 | NA | NA | TRBV6-1 | CASSEEGGEEAFF | TGTGCCAGCAGTGAAGAGGGGGGAGAAGAAGCTTTCTTT
TRBJ2-5 | NA | NA | TRBV7-6 | CASSPRGPEETQYF | TGTGCCAGCAGCCCGCGGGGGCCGGAAGAGACCCAGTACTTC
TRBJ1-5 | NA | NA | TRBV6-5 | CASSFGANNQPQHF | TGTGCCAGCAGTTTCGGAGCCAATAATCAGCCCCAGCATTTT
TRBJ1-1 | NA | NA | TRBV7-9 | CASSSQGSGTEAFF | TGTGCCAGCAGCTCTCAGGGATCAGGCACTGAAGCTTTCTTT
TRBJ2-2 | NA | TRBD1 | TRBV19 | CASSTTGTVGELFF | TGTGCCAGTAGTACCACCGGGACAGTCGGGGAGCTGTTTTTT
TRBJ2-7 | NA | TRBD1 | TRBV27 | CASSSDRESYEQYF | TGTGCCAGCAGTTCGGACAGGGAGTCCTACGAGCAGTACTTC
TRBJ2-2 | NA | TRBD2 | TRBV5-1 | CASSPTTSGSTGELFF | TGCGCCAGCAGCCCGACGACTAGCGGGAGTACCGGGGAGCTGTTTTTT
TRBJ2-7 | NA | TRBD2 | TRBV2 | CASTPREGWPYEQYF | TGTGCCAGCACCCCCCGGGAGGGGTGGCCCTACGAGCAGTACTTC
TRBJ1-1 | NA | NA | TRBV7-2 | CAAGAGPNTEAFF | TGTGCAGCCGGGGCAGGGCCGAACACTGAAGCTTTCTTT
TRBJ2-7 | once | TRBD1 | TRBV7-2 | CASSLPGQRTFSYEQYF | TGTGCCAGCAGCTTACCGGGACAGCGCACCTTCTCCTACGAGCAGTACTTC
TRBJ1-5 | NA | TRBD1 | TRBV7-2 | CASSLVGTGGEPQHF | TGTGCCAGCAGCTTAGTGGGGACAGGGGGGGAGCCCCAGCATTTT
TRBJ1-2 | NA | NA | TRBV7-2 | CASSFTGWANYGYTF | TGTGCCAGCAGCTTCACGGGGTGGGCTAACTATGGCTACACCTTC
TRBJ2-3 | few | NA | TRBV19 | CASSRQWTDTQYF | TGTGCCAGTAGTAGGCAGTGGACAGATACGCAGTATTTT
TRBJ1-5 | many | NA | TRBV28 | CASMGYNQPQHF | TGTGCCAGCATGGGGTACAATCAGCCCCAGCATTTT
TRBJ1-2 | NA | NA | TRBV28 | CASSLGGGQWYGYTF | TGTGCCAGCAGTTTGGGGGGCGGGCAGTGGTATGGCTACACCTTC
TRBJ1-2 | NA | NA | TRBV4-2 | CASSQEPGRRDYYGYTF | TGTGCCAGCAGCCAAGAACCCGGCCGCCGGGACTACTATGGCTACACCTTC
TRBJ2-4 | NA | NA | TRBV7-9 | CASRPSGAKNIQYF | TGTGCCAGCAGACCTTCGGGGGCCAAAAACATTCAGTACTTC
TRBJ2-5 | few | NA | TRBV4-2 | CASSQERFQETQYF | TGTGCCAGCAGCCAAGAGCGGTTCCAAGAGACCCAGTACTTC
TRBJ1-5 | few | NA | TRBV27 | CASSPRGSNQPQHF | TGTGCCAGCAGCCCGAGGGGTAGCAATCAGCCCCAGCATTTT
TRBJ1-2 | NA | TRBD1 | TRBV6-5 | CAIKTGTGPYGYTF | TGTGCCATCAAGACCGGGACAGGGCCTTATGGCTACACCTTC
TRBJ1-5 | NA | NA | TRBV21-1 | CASSLRGGPYSNQPQHF | TGTGCCAGCAGCCTCCGTGGGGGGCCGTATAGCAATCAGCCCCAGCATTTT
TRBJ1-2 | NA | NA | TRBV7-9 | CASSREYGYTF | TGTGCCAGCAGCCGAGAGTATGGCTACACCTTC
TRBJ2-5 | once | NA | TRBV7-3 | CASSLGPEETQYF | TGTGCCAGCAGCTTAGGGCCGGAAGAGACCCAGTACTTC
TRBJ1-4 | NA | NA | TRBV5-1 | CASSLAGASDEKLFF | TGCGCCAGCAGCTTGGCAGGGGCGTCGGATGAAAAACTGTTTTTT
TRBJ2-2 | NA | NA | TRBV18 | CASSRDTGELFF | TGTGCCAGCTCAAGGGACACCGGGGAGCTGTTTTTT
TRBJ1-5 | NA | NA | TRBV7-6 | CASSQAGPGVYSNQPQHF | TGTGCCAGCAGCCAAGCGGGGCCCGGGGTTTATAGCAATCAGCCCCAGCATTTT
TRBJ2-4 | NA | NA | TRBV5-1 | CASSPGGTERPKNIQYF | TGCGCCAGCAGCCCAGGGGGGACAGAGCGTCCCAAAAACATTCAGTACTTC
TRBJ2-3 | NA | NA | TRBV11-3 | CASSSPGTDTQYF | TGTGCCAGCAGCTCCCCTGGCACAGATACGCAGTATTTT
TRBJ1-2 | few | NA | TRBV7-3 | CASSSQRGIGYTF | TGTGCCAGCAGCTCACAAAGAGGGATTGGCTACACCTTC
TRBJ1-2 | NA | NA | TRBV6-6 | CAISDGSYGYTF | TGTGCCATCAGTGACGGCAGTTATGGCTACACCTTC
TRBJ1-3 | few | NA | TRBV2 | CASSWDGPDTIYF | TGTGCCAGCAGTTGGGACGGGCCGGACACCATATATTTT
TRBJ1-4 | NA | TRBD1 | TRBV7-8 | CASSADRVGDEKLFF | TGTGCCAGCAGCGCAGACAGGGTTGGCGATGAAAAACTGTTTTTT
TRBJ2-3 | NA | NA | TRBV10-3 | CAIRDDRSGIYTDTQYF | TGTGCCATCAGAGACGACAGGAGCGGTATTTACACAGATACGCAGTATTTT
TRBJ1-4 | NA | TRBD1 | TRBV18 | CASSEQGADEKLFF | TGTGCCAGCTCGGAACAGGGGGCCGATGAAAAACTGTTTTTT
TRBJ2-3 | NA | NA | TRBV18 | CASSPTTGSATDTQYF | TGTGCCAGCTCACCGACAACAGGGAGCGCCACAGATACGCAGTATTTT
TRBJ1-2 | few | NA | TRBV7-6 | CASMEIVNYGYTF | TGTGCCAGTATGGAGATTGTTAACTATGGCTACACCTTC
TRBJ1-3 | NA | NA | TRBV27 | CASSLGSGNTIYF | TGTGCCAGCAGTTTAGGCTCTGGAAACACCATATATTTT
TRBJ2-2 | NA | NA | TRBV18 | CASSPPGGPNTGELFF | TGTGCCAGCTCACCACCGGGGGGGCCGAACACCGGGGAGCTGTTTTTT
TRBJ2-7 | NA | NA | TRBV10-3 | CAISVTGSYEQYF | TGTGCCATCAGTGTTACAGGGTCCTACGAGCAGTACTTC
TRBJ1-1 | NA | NA | TRBV21-1 | CASSSGFNQGGYTEAFF | TGTGCCAGCAGCTCCGGGTTCAACCAGGGGGGCTACACTGAAGCTTTCTTT
TRBJ1-2 | NA | NA | TRBV5-1 | CASSSGGGQGYTF | TGCGCCAGCAGCTCAGGAGGGGGGCAAGGCTACACCTTC
TRBJ2-7 | NA | NA | TRBV29-1 | CSVGGQSYEQYF | TGCAGCGTTGGGGGGCAGTCCTACGAGCAGTACTTC
TRBJ1-4 | NA | NA | TRBV7-2 | CASSLASAGVGDEKLFF | TGTGCCAGCAGCTTAGCGAGTGCAGGGGTGGGGGATGAAAAACTGTTTTTT
TRBJ1-4 | NA | TRBD1 | TRBV7-9 | CASSSGKRQGAEKLFF | TGTGCCAGCAGTTCGGGGAAACGACAGGGGGCTGAAAAACTGTTTTTT
TRBJ1-3 | NA | NA | TRBV18 | CASSPGPFGNTIYF | TGTGCCAGCTCACCGGGACCGTTTGGAAACACCATATATTTT
TRBJ1-2 | few | TRBD1 | TRBV28 | CASSDRVGYTF | TGTGCCAGCAGTGACAGGGTCGGCTACACCTTC
TRBJ2-7 | NA | NA | TRBV7-9 | CASRSDSYEQYF | TGTGCCAGCAGATCGGACAGCTACGAGCAGTACTTC
TRBJ2-3 | NA | NA | TRBV7-3 | CASSSGTGGFTDTQYF | TGTGCCAGCAGCTCGGGGACTGGCGGATTCACAGATACGCAGTATTTT
TRBJ1-1 | few | NA | TRBV4-2 | CASSFRDAENTEAFF | TGTGCCAGCAGCTTTAGAGATGCAGAGAACACTGAAGCTTTCTTT
TRBJ1-5 | NA | NA | TRBV27 | CASSPWDINQPQHF | TGTGCCAGCAGTCCCTGGGACATCAATCAGCCCCAGCATTTT
TRBJ2-7 | many | NA | TRBV7-2 | CASSSAQTYEQYF | TGTGCCAGCAGCTCTGCCCAGACCTACGAGCAGTACTTC